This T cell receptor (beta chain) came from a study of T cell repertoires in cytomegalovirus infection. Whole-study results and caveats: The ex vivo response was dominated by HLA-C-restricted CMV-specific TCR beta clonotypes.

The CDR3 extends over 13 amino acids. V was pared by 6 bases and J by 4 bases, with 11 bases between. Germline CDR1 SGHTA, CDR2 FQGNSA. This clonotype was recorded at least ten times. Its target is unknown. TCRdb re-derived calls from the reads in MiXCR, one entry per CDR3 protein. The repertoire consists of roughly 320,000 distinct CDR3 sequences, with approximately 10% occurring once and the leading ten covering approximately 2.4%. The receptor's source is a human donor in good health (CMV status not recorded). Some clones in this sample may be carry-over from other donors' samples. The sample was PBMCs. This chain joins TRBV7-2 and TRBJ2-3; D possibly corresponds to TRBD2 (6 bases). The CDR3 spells CASSGGVADTQYF. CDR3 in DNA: TGTGCCAGCAGTGGCGGGGTGGCAGATACGCAGTATTTT.